Here is one T cell receptor (beta chain) with its context. No antigen is known for it. RNA was extracted with the RNeasy kit, and a quantity of roughly 0.5 to 1 ug was reverse transcribed using random hexamers. Amplification of TCR beta CDR3 by immunoSEQ multiplex PCR spanned 54 Vbeta and 13 Jbeta. One entry per CDR3 protein results from TCRdb running MiXCR on the immunoSEQ multiplex PCR reads. This sample has hundreds of thousands of distinct CDR3 sequences, with roughly 85% found just once. Germline V CDR1 and CDR2: MDHEN, SYDVKM. V trimming: 3 bases; J trimming: 5 bases; junction bases outside the gene matches: 7. The length of the CDR3 is 17 residues. The data originate from a study of CD8 T cells in Susac syndrome. CD8+ and CD4+ blood T cells underwent TCR beta sequencing. The multiple sclerosis controls consisted of treatment-naive patients with relapsing-remitting disease, either stable or active.

Findings and caveats of the study: The TCR sequencing and HLA analysis in the study involved a relatively small number of individuals, as the study acknowledged.

V usage is TRBV28 and J usage is TRBJ2-1; TRBD2 aligns across 13 bases. Sequenced input: CD8+ T cells from PBMCs. The sequence derives from a human donor with multiple sclerosis. The CDR3 is CASSFQELAGGHNEQFF. The CDR3 DNA sequence: TGTGCCAGCAGTTTTCAGGAACTAGCGGGAGGGCACAATGAGCAGTTCTTC.